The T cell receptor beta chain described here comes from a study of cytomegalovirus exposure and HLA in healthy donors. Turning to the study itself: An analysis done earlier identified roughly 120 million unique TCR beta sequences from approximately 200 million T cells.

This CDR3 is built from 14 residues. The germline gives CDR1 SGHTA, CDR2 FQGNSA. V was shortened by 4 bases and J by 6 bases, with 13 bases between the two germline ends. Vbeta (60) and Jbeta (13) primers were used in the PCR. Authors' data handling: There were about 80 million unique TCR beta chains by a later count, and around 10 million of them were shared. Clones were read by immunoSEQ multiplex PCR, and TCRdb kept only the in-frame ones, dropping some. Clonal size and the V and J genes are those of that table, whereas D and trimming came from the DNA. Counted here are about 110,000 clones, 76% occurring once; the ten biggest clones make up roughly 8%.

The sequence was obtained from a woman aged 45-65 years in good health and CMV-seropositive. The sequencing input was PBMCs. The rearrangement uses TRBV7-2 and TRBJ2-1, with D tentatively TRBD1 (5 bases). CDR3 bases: TGTGCCAGCAGCTCTCGTCGACAGAGCAATGAGCAGTTCTTC. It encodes CASSSRRQSNEQFF.